Listed below are T cell receptor beta chains from one sample, sequenced in a study of technical replicates of blood from several donors. The repertoire was sequenced with immunoSEQ multiplex PCR; TCRdb's copy has only in-frame clones and lacks some. This table has roughly 15,000 clones, around nine tenths appearing once. Sequenced sample: PBMCs. The source is a human donor in good health. Each CDR3 is given with its conserved first and last residue. Each record gives: clone size, D gene, V gene, J gene, CDR3 protein, CDR3 DNA. The D gene is left open where the match is weak. A clone size is listed for some rows: how often the clone was seen (once, few, many), or a class if it is expanded.

clone size: .; D gene: .; V gene: TRBV10-3; J gene: TRBJ2-7; CDR3 protein: CAISEIGQHEQYF; CDR3 DNA: TGTGCCATCAGTGAAATCGGTCAACACGAGCAGTACTTC
clone size: .; D gene: TRBD1; V gene: TRBV19; J gene: TRBJ1-2; CDR3 protein: CASSIQGGNYGYTF; CDR3 DNA: TGTGCCAGTAGTATACAGGGGGGTAACTATGGCTACACCTTC
clone size: .; D gene: .; V gene: TRBV6-1; J gene: TRBJ2-5; CDR3 protein: CASNDLLWTGETQYF; CDR3 DNA: TGTGCCAGCAATGACCTACTTTGGACGGGGGAGACCCAGTACTTC
clone size: once; D gene: TRBD1; V gene: TRBV28; J gene: TRBJ2-1; CDR3 protein: CASTPRGRRDEQFF; CDR3 DNA: TGTGCCAGCACCCCCAGGGGGCGCAGGGATGAGCAGTTCTTC
clone size: .; D gene: TRBD1; V gene: TRBV18; J gene: TRBJ2-1; CDR3 protein: CASSPGQRNEQFF; CDR3 DNA: TGTGCCAGCTCACCGGGACAGAGGAATGAGCAGTTCTTC
clone size: .; D gene: .; V gene: TRBV18; J gene: TRBJ1-2; CDR3 protein: CASSPNPGGYGYTF; CDR3 DNA: TGTGCCAGCTCACCCAACCCGGGGGGCTATGGCTACACCTTC
clone size: .; D gene: TRBD1; V gene: TRBV6-6; J gene: TRBJ2-2; CDR3 protein: CASISTGPGELFF; CDR3 DNA: TGTGCCAGCATTTCGACAGGGCCTGGGGAGCTGTTTTTT
clone size: .; D gene: .; V gene: TRBV5-4; J gene: TRBJ2-1; CDR3 protein: CASSFDSPSSYNEQFF; CDR3 DNA: TGTGCCAGCAGCTTCGACTCGCCTAGCTCCTACAATGAGCAGTTCTTC
clone size: .; D gene: .; V gene: TRBV28; J gene: TRBJ2-1; CDR3 protein: CASSLTTGGYNEQFF; CDR3 DNA: TGTGCCAGCAGCCTAACGACTGGTGGATACAATGAGCAGTTCTTC
clone size: .; D gene: .; V gene: TRBV28; J gene: TRBJ2-2; CDR3 protein: CASSLGQTGELFF; CDR3 DNA: TGTGCCAGCAGTCTGGGACAAACCGGGGAGCTGTTTTTT
clone size: once; D gene: .; V gene: TRBV2; J gene: TRBJ2-3; CDR3 protein: CASRGDWDTQYF; CDR3 DNA: TGTGCCAGCAGAGGGGACTGGGATACGCAGTATTTT
clone size: .; D gene: .; V gene: TRBV6-5; J gene: TRBJ1-5; CDR3 protein: CASRQGGYGQPQHF; CDR3 DNA: TGTGCCAGCAGACAAGGAGGGTACGGTCAGCCCCAGCATTTT
clone size: .; D gene: TRBD1; V gene: TRBV28; J gene: TRBJ2-2; CDR3 protein: CASSGTYRGSAGELFF; CDR3 DNA: TGTGCCAGCAGTGGAACCTACAGGGGGTCGGCCGGGGAGCTGTTTTTT
clone size: .; D gene: .; V gene: TRBV29-1; J gene: TRBJ1-2; CDR3 protein: CSGKTGTDYGYTF; CDR3 DNA: TGCAGCGGGAAGACAGGAACCGACTATGGCTACACCTTC
clone size: .; D gene: .; V gene: TRBV30; J gene: TRBJ2-1; CDR3 protein: CAWSPRDHYNEQFF; CDR3 DNA: TGTGCCTGGAGTCCTCGGGATCACTACAATGAGCAGTTCTTC
clone size: .; D gene: .; V gene: TRBV6-5; J gene: TRBJ1-5; CDR3 protein: CASRDTGEGNQPQHF; CDR3 DNA: TGTGCCAGCAGGGACACGGGGGAGGGCAATCAGCCCCAGCATTTT
clone size: .; D gene: .; V gene: TRBV13; J gene: TRBJ1-1; CDR3 protein: CASSQHPGQGYTEAFF; CDR3 DNA: TGTGCCAGCAGCCAACACCCGGGACAAGGGTACACTGAAGCTTTCTTT
clone size: .; D gene: .; V gene: TRBV7-9; J gene: TRBJ2-2; CDR3 protein: CASSRGSTGELFF; CDR3 DNA: TGTGCCAGTTCCAGGGGTAGCACCGGGGAGCTGTTTTTT
clone size: .; D gene: .; V gene: TRBV7-9; J gene: TRBJ2-7; CDR3 protein: CASSLDPKTGSDF; CDR3 DNA: TGTGCCAGCAGCTTAGACCCTAAGACTGGAAGTGACTTC
clone size: .; D gene: TRBD1; V gene: TRBV5-1; J gene: TRBJ1-2; CDR3 protein: CASSLEGALYGYTF; CDR3 DNA: TGCGCCAGCAGCTTGGAGGGGGCCTTATATGGCTACACCTTC
clone size: once; D gene: .; V gene: TRBV2; J gene: TRBJ2-7; CDR3 protein: CASSEEQGGSYEQYF; CDR3 DNA: TGTGCCAGCAGTGAAGAGCAGGGGGGATCCTACGAGCAGTACTTC
clone size: once; D gene: .; V gene: TRBV18; J gene: TRBJ2-5; CDR3 protein: CASSPSGEETQYF; CDR3 DNA: TGTGCCAGCTCACCATCGGGGGAAGAGACCCAGTACTTC
clone size: .; D gene: .; V gene: TRBV19; J gene: TRBJ2-3; CDR3 protein: CASSPGTDTQYF; CDR3 DNA: TGTGCCAGTAGTCCAGGTACAGATACGCAGTATTTT
clone size: once; D gene: TRBD2; V gene: TRBV5-8; J gene: TRBJ2-2; CDR3 protein: CASSYLAGYNAGELFF; CDR3 DNA: TGTGCCAGCAGCTATCTAGCGGGCTATAACGCCGGGGAGCTGTTTTTT
clone size: .; D gene: TRBD1; V gene: TRBV7-9; J gene: TRBJ2-7; CDR3 protein: CASSTTRQGKSYEQYF; CDR3 DNA: TGTGCCAGCAGCACGACCCGACAGGGGAAGTCCTACGAGCAGTACTTC
clone size: .; D gene: TRBD1; V gene: TRBV6-1; J gene: TRBJ1-1; CDR3 protein: CASNLDRDTEAFF; CDR3 DNA: TGTGCCAGCAATTTAGACAGGGACACTGAAGCTTTCTTT
clone size: .; D gene: .; V gene: TRBV18; J gene: TRBJ2-1; CDR3 protein: CASSPLFSSGDEQFF; CDR3 DNA: TGTGCCAGCTCACCACTGTTCAGCTCCGGGGATGAGCAGTTCTTC
clone size: .; D gene: TRBD2; V gene: TRBV7-9; J gene: TRBJ2-2; CDR3 protein: CASRRGLATGELFF; CDR3 DNA: TGTGCCAGCAGACGGGGACTAGCCACCGGGGAGCTGTTTTTT
clone size: .; D gene: TRBD2; V gene: TRBV30; J gene: TRBJ2-7; CDR3 protein: CAWSVGGTSGTHEQYF; CDR3 DNA: TGTGCCTGGAGTGTTGGGGGGACTAGCGGGACCCACGAGCAGTACTTC
clone size: large; D gene: TRBD2; V gene: TRBV6-4; J gene: TRBJ2-1; CDR3 protein: CASSDSTSGSNEQFF; CDR3 DNA: TGTGCCAGCAGTGATTCAACTAGCGGGAGTAATGAGCAGTTCTTC
clone size: .; D gene: TRBD2; V gene: TRBV4-2; J gene: TRBJ2-1; CDR3 protein: CASSQDQASGYNEQFF; CDR3 DNA: TGTGCCAGCAGCCAAGATCAAGCTAGCGGGTACAATGAGCAGTTCTTC
clone size: .; D gene: TRBD1; V gene: TRBV28; J gene: TRBJ1-2; CDR3 protein: CASSGGDRVYGYTF; CDR3 DNA: TGTGCCAGCAGTGGGGGTGACAGGGTCTATGGCTACACCTTC
clone size: .; D gene: .; V gene: TRBV19; J gene: TRBJ1-2; CDR3 protein: CASSTPGREYGYTF; CDR3 DNA: TGTGCCAGTAGTACGCCGGGGAGGGAGTATGGCTACACCTTC
clone size: .; D gene: .; V gene: TRBV28; J gene: TRBJ1-3; CDR3 protein: CASSLFEAGNTIYF; CDR3 DNA: TGTGCCAGCAGCCTCTTTGAGGCTGGAAACACCATATATTTT
clone size: .; D gene: .; V gene: TRBV30; J gene: TRBJ2-5; CDR3 protein: CAWSVASGLETQYF; CDR3 DNA: TGTGCCTGGAGTGTAGCTAGTGGTCTTGAGACCCAGTACTTC
clone size: .; D gene: TRBD2; V gene: TRBV5-1; J gene: TRBJ2-7; CDR3 protein: CASSLGGGSSYEQYF; CDR3 DNA: TGCGCCAGCAGCTTGGGCGGCGGGAGCTCCTACGAGCAGTACTTC
clone size: once; D gene: TRBD1; V gene: TRBV7-9; J gene: TRBJ2-2; CDR3 protein: CASSLDRGHTGELFF; CDR3 DNA: TGTGCCAGCAGCTTAGACAGGGGGCATACCGGGGAGCTGTTTTTT
clone size: .; D gene: .; V gene: TRBV10-1; J gene: TRBJ2-7; CDR3 protein: CASSESKSGYSYEQYF; CDR3 DNA: TGCGCCAGCAGTGAGTCGAAAAGCGGTTACTCCTACGAGCAGTACTTC
clone size: .; D gene: TRBD2; V gene: TRBV28; J gene: TRBJ2-1; CDR3 protein: CASGAPGGSSFF; CDR3 DNA: TGTGCCAGCGGAGCTCCTGGCGGGAGCTCTTTCTTC
clone size: .; D gene: .; V gene: TRBV30; J gene: TRBJ2-5; CDR3 protein: CAWSGSDQETQYF; CDR3 DNA: TGTGCCTGGAGTGGGAGCGACCAAGAGACCCAGTACTTC
clone size: .; D gene: .; V gene: TRBV11-2; J gene: TRBJ2-6; CDR3 protein: CASSLYTSGANVLTF; CDR3 DNA: TGTGCCAGCAGCTTATACACCTCTGGGGCCAACGTCCTGACTTTC
clone size: .; D gene: .; V gene: TRBV18; J gene: TRBJ2-1; CDR3 protein: CASSPLVENEQFF; CDR3 DNA: TGTGCCAGCTCACCACTAGTTGAGAATGAGCAGTTCTTC
clone size: once; D gene: TRBD2; V gene: TRBV7-2; J gene: TRBJ2-1; CDR3 protein: CASSLNLAGGYEQFF; CDR3 DNA: TGTGCCAGCAGCTTGAACCTAGCGGGAGGATATGAGCAGTTCTTC
clone size: .; D gene: TRBD1; V gene: TRBV9; J gene: TRBJ1-2; CDR3 protein: CASSKGTADYGYTF; CDR3 DNA: TGTGCCAGCAGCAAGGGGACAGCCGACTATGGCTACACCTTC
clone size: few; D gene: TRBD1; V gene: TRBV27; J gene: TRBJ1-2; CDR3 protein: CASTSWGTVSGYTF; CDR3 DNA: TGTGCCAGCACATCTTGGGGGACAGTATCTGGCTACACCTTC
clone size: .; D gene: .; V gene: TRBV20-1; J gene: TRBJ2-1; CDR3 protein: CSASQYNEQFF; CDR3 DNA: TGCAGTGCTAGCCAGTACAATGAGCAGTTCTTC
clone size: few; D gene: .; V gene: TRBV30; J gene: TRBJ1-1; CDR3 protein: CAWSPGQTNTEAFF; CDR3 DNA: TGTGCCTGGAGTCCAGGCCAGACCAACACTGAAGCTTTCTTT
clone size: .; D gene: TRBD1; V gene: TRBV2; J gene: TRBJ2-1; CDR3 protein: CASTTGTGSYNEQFF; CDR3 DNA: TGTGCCAGCACGACCGGGACAGGGTCCTACAATGAGCAGTTCTTC
clone size: .; D gene: .; V gene: TRBV14; J gene: TRBJ2-7; CDR3 protein: CASSQWDTLYYEQYF; CDR3 DNA: TGTGCCAGCAGCCAATGGGACACGCTTTACTACGAGCAGTACTTC
clone size: once; D gene: TRBD1; V gene: TRBV18; J gene: TRBJ1-5; CDR3 protein: CASSSSGGNNQPQHF; CDR3 DNA: TGTGCCAGCTCATCGTCAGGGGGAAACAATCAGCCCCAGCATTTT
clone size: few; D gene: .; V gene: TRBV28; J gene: TRBJ1-5; CDR3 protein: CASSFMSNQPQHF; CDR3 DNA: TGTGCCAGCAGTTTTATGAGCAATCAGCCCCAGCATTTT
clone size: .; D gene: TRBD1; V gene: TRBV5-8; J gene: TRBJ2-2; CDR3 protein: CASSFRQGRTGELFF; CDR3 DNA: TGTGCCAGCAGCTTCCGACAGGGTAGGACCGGGGAGCTGTTTTTT
clone size: .; D gene: .; V gene: TRBV9; J gene: TRBJ2-1; CDR3 protein: CASSPQAYNEQFF; CDR3 DNA: TGTGCCAGCAGCCCCCAGGCCTACAATGAGCAGTTCTTC
clone size: .; D gene: TRBD2; V gene: TRBV6-5; J gene: TRBJ2-1; CDR3 protein: CASSYSLTSVGNEQFF; CDR3 DNA: TGTGCCAGCAGTTACTCCTTGACTAGCGTAGGGAATGAGCAGTTCTTC
clone size: .; D gene: TRBD1; V gene: TRBV27; J gene: TRBJ1-2; CDR3 protein: CASSVGQGAGGYTF; CDR3 DNA: TGTGCCAGCAGTGTCGGGCAGGGGGCCGGCGGCTACACCTTC
clone size: .; D gene: .; V gene: TRBV6-5; J gene: TRBJ2-7; CDR3 protein: CASSKTTRWEQYF; CDR3 DNA: TGTGCCAGCAGTAAAACTACCCGATGGGAGCAGTACTTC
clone size: .; D gene: TRBD2; V gene: TRBV6-4; J gene: TRBJ2-7; CDR3 protein: CASSDSSSGRVHEQYF; CDR3 DNA: TGTGCCAGCAGTGACTCGTCTAGCGGGAGGGTCCACGAGCAGTACTTC
clone size: .; D gene: .; V gene: TRBV6-1; J gene: TRBJ2-5; CDR3 protein: CASSEVGHKETQYF; CDR3 DNA: TGTGCCAGCAGTGAAGTCGGACACAAAGAGACCCAGTACTTC
clone size: .; D gene: .; V gene: TRBV19; J gene: TRBJ1-4; CDR3 protein: CASRMREVREKLFF; CDR3 DNA: TGTGCCAGTAGGATGAGGGAGGTGCGAGAAAAACTGTTTTTT
clone size: few; D gene: .; V gene: TRBV18; J gene: TRBJ1-1; CDR3 protein: CASSQTVTEAFF; CDR3 DNA: TGTGCCAGCTCCCAAACGGTCACTGAAGCTTTCTTT